The 23 T cell receptor beta chains given below trace back to one sample, sequenced in a study of control samples from healthy donors and cancer patients. Sequencing was performed with immunoSEQ multiplex PCR; in TCRdb, only in-frame clones are kept and a portion is missing. The top ten clones hold roughly 1.6% of a sample with about 220,000 clones, about 95% of them seen once. Sequenced input: blood. These receptors originate from a man between 45 and 60 years old in good health.

The chain carries TRBV5-1 and TRBJ2-1; no firm D call. V was pared by 5 bases and J by 0 bases, with 12 bases between. The CDR3 sequence is 15 residues long. Germline V gives CDR1 SGHRS, CDR2 YFSETQ. CDR3 DNA: TGCGCCAGCAGTGACGACGGTAGCTCCTACAATGAGCAGTTCTTC. The encoded protein is CASSDDGSSYNEQFF.

The CDR3 loop is CASRLTGTYNEQFF. Written as DNA, the CDR3 is TGTGCCAGCAGGTTGACAGGGACCTACAATGAGCAGTTCTTC. The gene calls are TRBV6-5 and TRBJ2-1; 7 bases line up with TRBD1. V gave up 6 bases and J gave up 2 bases; unmatched junction bases: 4. The length of the CDR3 is 14 residues. From germline, CDR1 is MNHEY and CDR2 SVGAGI.

V is TRBV5-1 and J is TRBJ1-5, with D perhaps TRBD1 (5 bases). Germline assignment: CDR1 SGHRS and CDR2 YFSETQ. The CDR3 length is 15 residues. Trimming pared 2 bases from V and 1 base from J, leaving 10 bases between. CDR3 region: CASSLGTESNQPQHF. The CDR3 DNA reads as TGCGCCAGCAGCTTAGGGACTGAGAGCAATCAGCCCCAGCATTTT.

This clone was seen once. The chain uses TRBV27 and TRBJ1-6; D gene uncertain. Per the germline V gene, CDR1 is MNHEY and CDR2 is SMNVEV (reference sequence). This CDR3 contains 14 residues. V lost 2 bases and J lost 2, with 4 bases in between. CDR3 amino acids: CASSLGPYNSPLHF. The DNA of the CDR3 is TGTGCCAGCAGTTTAGGGCCCTATAATTCACCCCTCCACTTT.

The chain joins TRBV10-3 to TRBJ2-7, with a possible D match to TRBD2 (5 bases). From germline, CDR1 is ENHRY and CDR2 SYGVKD. V was cut by 8 bases and J by 1 base, with 15 bases left in between. The CDR3 runs to 14 residues. CDR3 sequence reads: CAISGKGSSYEQYF. The CDR3, as DNA: TGTGCCATCTCGGGGAAAGGATCTTCCTACGAGCAGTACTTC.

The chain links TRBV27 to TRBJ1-2; D is perhaps TRBD1 (6 bases). CDR1 and CDR2 (germline): MNHEY, SMNVEV (reference sequence). The V gene lost 3 bases and the J gene lost 0 bases, with 20 bases spanning the gap. The CDR3 runs to 18 residues. DNA of the CDR3: TGTGCCAGCAGTTTCTCCCGGGGGCAGAAAGCCTCTAACTATGGCTACACCTTC. It specifies CASSFSRGQKASNYGYTF.

The J gene is TRBJ1-1, the V gene TRBV7-6, with D unclear. CDR1 and CDR2 from the germline V gene are SGHVS and FNYEAQ. V gave up 4 bases and J gave up 1 base, with 19 bases separating them. CDR3 size: 17 residues. DNA of the CDR3: TGTGCCAGCAGCTCCGTCGTGGGGTCCGGTTCGAACACTGAAGCTTTCTTT. Translating it yields CASSSVVGSGSNTEAFF.

V and J are TRBV28 and TRBJ2-1; 9 bases map to TRBD2. Germline V gene sequence: CDR1 MDHEN, CDR2 SYDVKM. The junction had 7 bases not matched to a gene; V was cut back by 2 bases and J by 8 bases. The CDR3 is 15 amino acids. In nucleotides, the CDR3 is TGTGCCAGCAGTTTAAGGGCGGGGGGGTCTGATGAGCAGTTCTTC. Its protein is CASSLRAGGSDEQFF.

CDR3 DNA sequence: TGTGCCAGCAGTTCCCTCCTGCGGGGATCGGATCAGCCCCAGCATTTT. Protein sequence: CASSSLLRGSDQPQHF. V and J are TRBV28 and TRBJ1-5; no firm D call. CDR3 size: 16 residues. The V and J ends lost 4 bases and 5 bases respectively, with 18 bases between them. Germline lookup yields CDR1 MDHEN and CDR2 SYDVKM.

The chain carries TRBV30 and TRBJ1-3; D not certain. The V end lost 5 bases, the J end lost 0 bases, and 11 bases lay between the germline ends. In germline, CDR1 is GTSNPN, CDR2 SVGIG (reference sequence). The CDR3 length is 14 residues. In nucleotides, the CDR3 is TGTGCCTGGGCCCCTCGACTCTCTGGAAACACCATATATTTT. Translation gives CAWAPRLSGNTIYF.

A single count supports this clone. V is TRBV28 and J is TRBJ1-2; D unresolved. Trimming shortened V by 4 bases and J by 5 bases, and 8 bases separated the two germline ends. The CDR3 covers 12 residues. In germline, CDR1 is MDHEN, CDR2 SYDVKM. DNA for the CDR3: TGTGCCAGCAGTTCGACGGCGTATGGCTACACCTTC. It encodes CASSSTAYGYTF.

The chain recombines TRBV12-3 or TRBV12-4 with TRBJ1-1, with no clear D. The ends were cut back, 6 bases at V and 5 bases at J, with 4 bases in the middle. The CDR3 is 10 residues long. CDR3 bases: TGTGCCAGCAGGGATACTGAAGCTTTCTTT. As protein: CASRDTEAFF.

This clone has just a few counts. This chain joins TRBV5-5 and TRBJ1-2; D gene unclear. This CDR3 has 14 residues. Germline V gene lookup returns CDR1 SGHKS and CDR2 YYEKEE (reference sequence). V was cut by 0 bases and J by 5 bases, with 11 bases left in between. CDR3 sequence reads: CASSLVVSGYGYTF. The DNA of the CDR3 is TGTGCCAGCAGCTTGGTCGTCTCGGGGTATGGCTACACCTTC.

The chain joins TRBV11-2 to TRBJ2-1; D is unclear. The germline V gene has CDR1 SGHAT and CDR2 FQNNGV. This CDR3 contains 14 residues. The V gene lost 0 bases and the J gene lost 0 bases, with 3 bases spanning the gap. The CDR3 DNA is TGTGCCAGCAGCTTAGAGTCCTCCTACAATGAGCAGTTCTTC. It yields the protein CASSLESSYNEQFF.

V gene TRBV18 combines with J gene TRBJ1-2; TRBD1 aligns across 11 bases. Germline CDR1 KGHSH, CDR2 LQKENI. The CDR3 sequence is 14 residues long. The junction had 7 bases not matched to a gene; V was cut back by 8 bases and J by 5 bases. The CDR3 region is CASDGQGAGYGYTF. The CDR3 nucleotides read TGTGCCAGCGACGGACAGGGGGCGGGATATGGCTACACCTTC.

The chain uses TRBV24-1 and TRBJ2-2; the D gene is possibly TRBD2 (6 bases). From germline, CDR1 is KGHDR and CDR2 SFDVKD. There are 14 residues in the CDR3. The ends were cut back, 7 bases at V and 0 bases at J, with 8 bases in the middle. The CDR3 region has the DNA TGTGCCACCAGGGCGGGGACGAACACCGGGGAGCTGTTTTTT. Its protein is CATRAGTNTGELFF.

This chain uses TRBV28 with TRBJ1-2, with 10 bases matching TRBD1. The germline CDR1 and CDR2 sequences are MDHEN and SYDVKM. The CDR3 has 16 residues. With 8 bases clipped from V and 4 bases from J, the junction kept 13 bases outside the gene matches. CDR3 sequence reads: CASGSTGGFGGYGYTF. DNA of the CDR3: TGTGCCAGCGGATCGACAGGGGGCTTCGGCGGCTATGGCTACACCTTC.

The chain has TRBV7-2 and TRBJ2-3; D possibly corresponds to TRBD2 (5 bases). In germline, CDR1 is SGHTA, CDR2 FQGNSA. Trimming shortened V by 4 bases and J by 2 bases, and 10 bases separated the two germline ends. This CDR3 is built from 14 residues. The CDR3 is CASSYERVTDTQYF. The CDR3, as DNA: TGTGCCAGCAGCTACGAGAGGGTCACAGATACGCAGTATTTT.

J is TRBJ1-1 and V is TRBV6-4, with 8 bases lining up with TRBD1. CDR3 length equals 14 residues. In germline, CDR1 is MRHNA, CDR2 SNTAGT. V shed 5 bases and J 1 base; nucleotides not matched to a gene: 3. CDR3 region: CASSQTGENTEAFF. The CDR3 bases are TGTGCCAGCAGTCAGACAGGGGAGAACACTGAAGCTTTCTTT.

The chain carries TRBV9 and TRBJ2-7; D is uncertain. CDR1 and CDR2 (germline): SGDLS, YYNGEE. The CDR3 is 15 residues long. V was trimmed by 0 bases and J by 1 base, leaving 11 bases between them. The CDR3 protein is CASSVGPPPSYEQYF. CDR3 DNA: TGTGCCAGCAGCGTAGGGCCGCCACCTTCCTACGAGCAGTACTTC.

The V and J genes are TRBV5-1 and TRBJ1-6; 8 bases fit TRBD1. The CDR3 has 16 amino acids. V lost 0 bases to trimming and J lost 6 bases; unmatched junction nucleotides: 5. Germline V gives CDR1 SGHRS, CDR2 YFSETQ. CDR3: CASSLGTGSSNSPLHF. CDR3 coding DNA: TGCGCCAGCAGCTTGGGGACAGGGAGTTCTAATTCACCCCTCCACTTT. Full variable domain (missing parts from reference TRBV5-1 and TRBJ1-6): KAGVTQTPRYLIKTRGQQVTLSCSPISGHRSVSWYQQTPGQGLQFLFEYFSETQRNKGNFPGRFSGRQFSNSRSEMNVSTLELGDSALYLCASSLGTGSSNSPLHFGNGTRLTVT.

This clone was seen only once. The same CDR3 is also encoded by other DNA sequences in this sample. The genes are TRBV5-1 and TRBJ2-5; D gene ambiguous. CDR3 size: 13 residues. The V end was cut by 0 bases, the J end by 1 base, with 4 bases between. Per the germline V gene, CDR1 is SGHRS and CDR2 is YFSETQ. The CDR3 loop reads CASSLGSQETQYF. As DNA, the CDR3 is TGCGCCAGCAGCTTGGGGTCCCAAGAGACCCAGTACTTC.

The chain has TRBV7-2 and TRBJ2-3, with 9 bases aligning to TRBD1. The CDR3 extends over 15 amino acids. V trimming: 7 bases; J trimming: 4 bases; junction bases outside the gene matches: 9. Germline CDR1 reads SGHTA; CDR2 reads FQGNSA. The CDR3 sequence: CASNLRGTGPDTQYF. In nucleotides, the CDR3 is TGTGCCAGCAACCTTAGGGGGACAGGGCCAGATACGCAGTATTTT.